This T cell receptor beta chain was identified during a study of T cell responses to AZD1222 COVID-19 vaccine. Study-level information: Whether given at about 4 or about 12 weeks, second doses were pooled. Findings of the study overall: Epitopes outside B.1.351 and B.1.1.7 mutated regions reportedly drew nearly half of spike TCRs. Repertoire samples came only from after the peak T cell response. Spike regions recognized by vaccine-associated CD4 TCRs spanned the protein, led by 160-218 and 743-854.

Measured with immunoSEQ multiplex PCR; TCRdb has only the in-frame clones, and not every one. The sample comprises about 100,000 clones, approximately 91% of which are singletons, and 1.5% to 2% rests with the top ten. Details on this clone: Its target is not known.

Trimming stripped 1 base from V and 0 bases from J, with 8 bases between. The CDR3 runs 15 residues. The germline V gene encodes CDR1 SGHDN and CDR2 FVKESK. V is TRBV14 and J is TRBJ2-3; maybe TRBD2 (5 bases). This TCR was recovered from an adult in good health. Source: peripheral blood, taken on day 0 of AZD1222 vaccination. CDR3 nucleotide sequence: TGTGCCAGCAGCCAAGGGACTCCTAGCACAGATACGCAGTATTTT. Residues: CASSQGTPSTDTQYF.